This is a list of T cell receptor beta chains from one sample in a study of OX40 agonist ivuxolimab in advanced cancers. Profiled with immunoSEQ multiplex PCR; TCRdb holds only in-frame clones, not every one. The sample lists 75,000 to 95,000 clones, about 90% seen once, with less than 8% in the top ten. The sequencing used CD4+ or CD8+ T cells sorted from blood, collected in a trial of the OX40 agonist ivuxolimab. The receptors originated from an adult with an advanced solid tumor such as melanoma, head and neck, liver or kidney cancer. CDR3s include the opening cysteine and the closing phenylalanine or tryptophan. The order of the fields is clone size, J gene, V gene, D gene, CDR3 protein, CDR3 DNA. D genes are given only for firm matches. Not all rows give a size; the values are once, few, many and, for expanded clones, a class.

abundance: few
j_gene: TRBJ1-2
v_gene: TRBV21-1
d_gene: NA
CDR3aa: CASSKQDGGYTF
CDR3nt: TGTGCCAGCAGCAAACAGGACGGTGGCTACACCTTC

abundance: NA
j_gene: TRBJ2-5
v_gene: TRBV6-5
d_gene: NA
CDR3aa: CASSYSLGAGQETQYF
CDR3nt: TGTGCCAGCAGTTACTCGCTGGGAGCCGGCCAAGAGACCCAGTACTTC

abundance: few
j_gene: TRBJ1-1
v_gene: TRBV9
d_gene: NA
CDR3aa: CASSPGTEAFF
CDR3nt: TGTGCCAGCAGCCCCGGTACTGAAGCTTTCTTT

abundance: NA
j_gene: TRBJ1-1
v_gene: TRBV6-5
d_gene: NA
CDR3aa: CASRAGGTEAFF
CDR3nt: TGTGCCAGCAGGGCGGGTGGGACTGAAGCTTTCTTT

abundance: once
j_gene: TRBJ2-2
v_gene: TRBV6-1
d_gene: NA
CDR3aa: CASSDYTGELFF
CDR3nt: TGTGCCAGCAGTGACTACACCGGGGAGCTGTTTTTT

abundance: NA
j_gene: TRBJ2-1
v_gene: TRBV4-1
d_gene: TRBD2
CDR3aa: CASSPSGLAGLGYNEQFF
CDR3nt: TGCGCCAGCAGCCCCTCGGGACTAGCGGGATTAGGGTACAATGAGCAGTTCTTC

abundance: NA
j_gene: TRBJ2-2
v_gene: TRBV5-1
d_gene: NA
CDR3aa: CASSQGGRELFF
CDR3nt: TGCGCCAGCAGCCAAGGGGGGAGGGAGCTGTTTTTT

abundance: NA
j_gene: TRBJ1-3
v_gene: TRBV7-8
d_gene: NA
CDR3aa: CASSSGAGSGGNTIYF
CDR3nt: TGTGCCAGCAGCTCCGGGGCTGGTTCGGGTGGAAACACCATATATTTT

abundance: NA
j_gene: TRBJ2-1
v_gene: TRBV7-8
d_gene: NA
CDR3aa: CASSLAPVSYNEQFF
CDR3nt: TGTGCCAGCAGCTTAGCTCCGGTTTCCTACAATGAGCAGTTCTTC

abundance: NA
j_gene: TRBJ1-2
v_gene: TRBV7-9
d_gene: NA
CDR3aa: CVGGLDGEGYTF
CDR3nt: TGTGTCGGTGGTCTGGACGGCGAAGGCTACACCTTC

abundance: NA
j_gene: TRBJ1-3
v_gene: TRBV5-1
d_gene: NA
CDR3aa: CASSLSGNTIYF
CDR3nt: TGCGCCAGCAGCTTATCTGGAAACACCATATATTTT

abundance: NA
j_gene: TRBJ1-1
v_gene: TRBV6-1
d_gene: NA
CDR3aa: CASSDLAPRAFF
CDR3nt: TGTGCCAGCAGTGATTTGGCCCCCAGGGCTTTCTTT

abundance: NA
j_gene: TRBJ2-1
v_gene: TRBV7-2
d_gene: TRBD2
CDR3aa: CASSLVQTSGRGLFF
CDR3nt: TGTGCCAGCAGCTTAGTGCAGACTAGCGGGAGGGGGCTGTTCTTC

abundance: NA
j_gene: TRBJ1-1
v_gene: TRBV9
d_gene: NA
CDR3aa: CASSAAGTRTAFF
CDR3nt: TGTGCCAGCAGCGCTGCCGGGACAAGGACAGCTTTCTTT

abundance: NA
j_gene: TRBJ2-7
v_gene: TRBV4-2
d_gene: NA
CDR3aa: CASSQLGRSSYEQYF
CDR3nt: TGTGCCAGCAGCCAGCTAGGGAGGAGCTCCTACGAGCAGTACTTC

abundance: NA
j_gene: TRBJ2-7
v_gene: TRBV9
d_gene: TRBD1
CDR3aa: CASSEQTGGAYEQYF
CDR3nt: TGTGCCAGCAGCGAGCAGACAGGGGGGGCCTACGAGCAGTACTTC

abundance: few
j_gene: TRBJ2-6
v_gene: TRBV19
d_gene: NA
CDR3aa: CASRTQVSGANVLTF
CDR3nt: TGTGCCAGTAGAACTCAGGTCTCTGGGGCCAACGTCCTGACTTTC

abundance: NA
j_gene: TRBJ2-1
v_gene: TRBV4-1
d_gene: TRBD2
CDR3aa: CASSQEGGRNEQFF
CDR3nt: TGCGCCAGCAGCCAAGAGGGAGGGCGGAATGAGCAGTTCTTC

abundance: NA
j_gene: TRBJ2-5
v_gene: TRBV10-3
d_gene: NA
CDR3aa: CAISESGTETQYF
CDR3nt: TGTGCCATCAGTGAGTCAGGGACGGAGACCCAGTACTTC

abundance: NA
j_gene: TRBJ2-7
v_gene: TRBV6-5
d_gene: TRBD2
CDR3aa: CASSPGVAGYEQYF
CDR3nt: TGTGCCAGCAGTCCCGGGGTAGCGGGGTACGAGCAGTACTTC

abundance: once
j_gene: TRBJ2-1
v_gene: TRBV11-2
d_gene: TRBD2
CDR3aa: CASSLDLGTSGRRPYNEQFF
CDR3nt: TGTGCCAGCAGCTTAGATCTCGGGACTAGCGGGAGACGACCCTACAATGAGCAGTTCTTC

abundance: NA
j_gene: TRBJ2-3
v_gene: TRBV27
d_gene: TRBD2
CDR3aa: CASSNRGGRGTDTQYF
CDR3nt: TGTGCCAGCAGTAACCGCGGGGGAAGAGGGACAGATACGCAGTATTTT

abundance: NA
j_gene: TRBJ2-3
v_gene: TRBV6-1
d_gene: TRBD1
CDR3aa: CASSEAWTGSTDTQYF
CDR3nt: TGTGCCAGCAGTGAAGCGTGGACAGGTAGCACAGATACGCAGTATTTT

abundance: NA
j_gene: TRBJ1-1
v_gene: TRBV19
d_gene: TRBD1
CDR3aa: CASSIDPRTGWITEAFF
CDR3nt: TGTGCCAGTAGTATAGATCCAAGGACAGGGTGGATCACTGAAGCTTTCTTT

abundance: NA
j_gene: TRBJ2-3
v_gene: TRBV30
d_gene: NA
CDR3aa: CAWTWGSGFTDTQYF
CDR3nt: TGTGCCTGGACCTGGGGTAGCGGTTTCACAGATACGCAGTATTTT

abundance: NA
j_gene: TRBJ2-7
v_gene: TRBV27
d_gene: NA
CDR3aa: CASSLRSGLSYEQYF
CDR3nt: TGTGCCAGCAGTTTACGGTCGGGGCTTTCCTACGAGCAGTACTTC

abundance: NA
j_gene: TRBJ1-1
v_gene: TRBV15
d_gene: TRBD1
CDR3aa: CATSIRTSGQHEAFF
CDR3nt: TGTGCCACCAGCATACGCACATCGGGACAGCATGAAGCTTTCTTT

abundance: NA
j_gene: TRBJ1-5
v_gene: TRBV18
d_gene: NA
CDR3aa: CASSPRENGNSNQPQHF
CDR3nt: TGTGCCAGCTCACCACGGGAGAACGGCAATAGCAATCAGCCCCAGCATTTT

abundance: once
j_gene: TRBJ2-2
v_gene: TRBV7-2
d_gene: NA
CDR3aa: CASSLGLGLVNTGELFF
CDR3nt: TGTGCCAGCAGCTTAGGGTTGGGCCTTGTAAACACCGGGGAGCTGTTTTTT

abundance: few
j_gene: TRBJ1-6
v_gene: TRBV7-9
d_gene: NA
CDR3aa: CASSFTQNSPLHF
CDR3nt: TGTGCCAGCAGCTTTACTCAGAATTCACCCCTCCACTTT

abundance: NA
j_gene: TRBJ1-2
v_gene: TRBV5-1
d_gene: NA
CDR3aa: CASSLDGFGYTF
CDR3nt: TGCGCCAGCAGCCTGGACGGGTTTGGCTACACCTTC

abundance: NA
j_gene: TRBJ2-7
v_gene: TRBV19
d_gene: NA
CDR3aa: CASSSKGDSTYEQYF
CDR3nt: TGTGCCAGTAGTTCGAAGGGGGACTCGACCTACGAGCAGTACTTC

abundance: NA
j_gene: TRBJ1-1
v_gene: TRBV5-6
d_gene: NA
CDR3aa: CASSYRGEAEAFF
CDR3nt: TGTGCCAGCAGCTACCGGGGGGAAGCTGAAGCTTTCTTT

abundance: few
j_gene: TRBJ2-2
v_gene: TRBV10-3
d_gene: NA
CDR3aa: CAISESWGRGTGELFF
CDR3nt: TGTGCCATCAGTGAGTCTTGGGGGCGCGGTACCGGGGAGCTGTTTTTT

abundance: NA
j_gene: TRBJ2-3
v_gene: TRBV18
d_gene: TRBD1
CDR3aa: CASSPDRVPDTQYF
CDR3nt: TGTGCCAGCTCACCGGACAGGGTCCCAGATACGCAGTATTTT

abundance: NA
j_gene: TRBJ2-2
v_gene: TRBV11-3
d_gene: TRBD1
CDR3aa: CASRTLGQGGNTGELFF
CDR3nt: TGTGCCAGCAGGACTCTCGGACAGGGCGGGAACACCGGGGAGCTGTTTTTT

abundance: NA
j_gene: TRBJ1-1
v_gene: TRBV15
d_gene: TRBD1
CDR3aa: CATSKDRARGTEAFF
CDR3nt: TGTGCCACCAGCAAAGACAGGGCCAGGGGCACTGAAGCTTTCTTT

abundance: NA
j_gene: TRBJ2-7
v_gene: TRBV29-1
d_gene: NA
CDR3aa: CSVEGGEGYEQYF
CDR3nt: TGCAGCGTCGAGGGGGGAGAGGGGTACGAGCAGTACTTC

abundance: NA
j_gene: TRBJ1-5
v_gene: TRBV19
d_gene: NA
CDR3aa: CASSMAVSNQPQHF
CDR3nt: TGTGCCAGTAGTATGGCAGTTAGCAATCAGCCCCAGCATTTT

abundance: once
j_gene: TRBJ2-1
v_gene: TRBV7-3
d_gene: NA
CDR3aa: CASSPGPNNEQFF
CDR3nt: TGTGCCAGCAGCCCGGGACCAAACAATGAGCAGTTCTTC

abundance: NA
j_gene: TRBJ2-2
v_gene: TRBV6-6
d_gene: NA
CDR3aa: CASRLPRSELFF
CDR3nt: TGTGCCAGCAGATTACCTAGGTCGGAGCTGTTTTTT

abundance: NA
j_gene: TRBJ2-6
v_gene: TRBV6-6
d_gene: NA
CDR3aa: CASSTSGAGANVLTF
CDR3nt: TGTGCCAGCAGCACCTCCGGGGCTGGGGCCAACGTCCTGACTTTC

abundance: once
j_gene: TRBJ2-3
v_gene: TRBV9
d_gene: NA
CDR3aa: CASSPAVRSTDTQYF
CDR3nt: TGTGCCAGCAGCCCCGCCGTGCGGAGCACAGATACGCAGTATTTT

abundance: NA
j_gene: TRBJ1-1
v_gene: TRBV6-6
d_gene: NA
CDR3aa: CASSYAERIPEAFF
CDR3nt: TGTGCCAGCAGTTACGCCGAAAGGATTCCTGAAGCTTTCTTT

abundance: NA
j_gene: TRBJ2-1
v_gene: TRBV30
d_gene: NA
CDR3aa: CAWSLGTPQFF
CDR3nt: TGTGCCTGGAGTCTAGGAACCCCGCAGTTCTTC

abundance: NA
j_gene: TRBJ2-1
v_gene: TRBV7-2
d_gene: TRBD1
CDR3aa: CASAPTGGIDEQFF
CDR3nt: TGTGCCAGCGCCCCTACAGGGGGCATTGATGAGCAGTTCTTC

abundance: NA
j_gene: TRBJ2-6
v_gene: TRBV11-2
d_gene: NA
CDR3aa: CASSLVVPGSSGANVLTF
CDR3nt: TGTGCCAGCAGCTTAGTCGTTCCGGGCAGCTCTGGGGCCAACGTCCTGACTTTC

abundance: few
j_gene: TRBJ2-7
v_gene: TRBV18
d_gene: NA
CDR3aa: CASSVLVTSGEQYF
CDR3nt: TGTGCCAGCTCAGTACTAGTTACGTCCGGGGAGCAGTACTTC

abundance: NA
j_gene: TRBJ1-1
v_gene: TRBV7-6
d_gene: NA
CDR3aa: CASKGWNTEAFF
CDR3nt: TGTGCCAGCAAGGGTTGGAACACTGAAGCTTTCTTT

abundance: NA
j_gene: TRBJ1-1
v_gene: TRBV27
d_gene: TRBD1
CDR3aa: CASSRTGGVTEAFF
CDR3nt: TGTGCCAGCAGCCGAACAGGGGGCGTCACTGAAGCTTTCTTT

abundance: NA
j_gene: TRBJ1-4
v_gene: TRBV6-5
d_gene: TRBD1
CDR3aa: CASRNRGREKLFF
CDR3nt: TGTGCCAGCAGGAACAGGGGTCGGGAAAAACTGTTTTTT

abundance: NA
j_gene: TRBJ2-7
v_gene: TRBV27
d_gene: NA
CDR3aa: CASSMDTYEQYF
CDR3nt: TGTGCCAGCAGTATGGACACCTACGAGCAGTACTTC